This T cell receptor beta chain was captured in a study of T-cell reconstitution after alpha-beta-depleted transplantation in children. This clonotype was seen more than once but under ten times. No antigen is known for it. Overall study findings and caveats: Newly produced T cells mostly accounted for T-cell counts and diversity one year post-transplant. In some patients, recipient T cells and intrathymic progenitors surviving conditioning explained high day-60 diversity. Reportedly, only several hundred clones from non-depleted graft cells drove alpha-beta T-cell counts at about two months.

For TCRbeta, the library was prepared with unique molecular identifiers. TCRdb independently ran MiXCR on the PCR reads; one entry per CDR3 protein. The table records hundreds of thousands of distinct CDR3 sequences, approximately 14% of them present only once. With 2 bases removed from V and 5 bases from J, the gap between germline ends came to 24 bases. The CDR3 contains 18 residues. CDR1 and CDR2 (germline): MNHEY, SMNVEV (reference sequence). The gene calls are TRBV27 and TRBJ2-5, with D possibly matching TRBD1 (6 bases). Sequences were derived from PBMCs, sampled before TCRalphabeta/CD19-depleted stem cell transplant. The receptor's source is a girl aged 2-10 years with congenital amegakaryocytic thrombocytopenia, due to receive a stem cell transplant. CDR3 region: CASSLERRQIQGRETQYF. DNA of the CDR3: TGTGCCAGCAGTTTAGAAAGGCGACAGATACAGGGCCGGGAGACCCAGTACTTC.